Sequencing of this TCR beta chain was carried out in a study of regulatory T cells in long-lasting Graves disease. The time point was: newly diagnosed GD, antithyroid drugs for less than 3 months. The TCR library used RNA extracted from PBMCs. Notes on the study in general: The study found TRBV28, TRBJ1-2 and TRBJ2-5 favored in persistent disease.

iRepertoire HTBI primers and Arm-PCR of CDR3 regions built TCR beta libraries. TCRdb ran MiXCR on the multiplex PCR reads and lists one entry per CDR3 protein. Among 420,000 or so distinct CDR3 sequences, about 15% were seen once, and the ten largest hold 23%. V was trimmed by 2 bases and J by 7 bases, leaving 11 bases between them. The CDR3 totals 14 residues. Germline CDR1 MNHEY, CDR2 SVGAGI. This clonotype was counted a few times. Antigen: not known. This same sample was also part of a study on T cells in Graves' hyperthyroidism and ophthalmopathy. Per that paper: During a first-round RT-PCR of the TCR CDR3, the HTBI primer set was used.

The specimen comprised peripheral blood mononuclear cells (PBMCs), sampled at new diagnosis, from a patient treated with antithyroid drugs. V gene TRBV6-5 combines with J gene TRBJ1-4; D gene unclear. The sequence was collected from a woman aged 18-29 years with Graves disease. The CDR3 coding sequence is TGTGCCAGCAGTTACGATCAGCGCCCTGAAAAACTGTTTTTT. This codes for CASSYDQRPEKLFF.